This T cell receptor beta chain was found in a study of cytomegalovirus exposure and HLA in healthy donors (dated by TCRdb to 2015 to 2018). Regarding the research as a whole: An earlier analysis of approximately 640 of the donors reported approximately 290 Gb of sequence data and 100 million to 140 million unique TCR beta sequences from about 180 million T cells. Donor age, sex, ethnicity and CMV serostatus were collected together with the repertoire data. The number of typed donors differed by locus: about 620-630 for A, B, C, DRB1 and DQB1; 500 to 550 for DQA1; some 590 for DPA1; and 400 to 480 for DPB1. To predict cytomegalovirus infection status, the study combined high-throughput TCR immunosequencing, statistical association of individual TCRs with disease status, and machine learning. The later analysis used no new phenotypic data to find candidate immune exposures, relying instead on TCR beta sequences and their occurrence across donors. A handful of DR-DQ haplotypes were handled as single units for association and clustering because linkage in the cohort was strong. Of the 350 to 450 genotyped donors, 81% fell in the genetic ancestry cluster associated with self-reported Caucasian donors. In addition to the first cohort of 666 subjects, a separate validation cohort of some 120 different subjects was used. Among roughly 400 genotyped donors of the cohort, an average of approximately 200,000 unique TCR beta nucleotide sequences was sequenced per donor, of which roughly 18% were non-productive. A later analysis re-analyzed previously published TCR beta repertoires from roughly 630 donors and added high-resolution HLA genotyping to study TCR occurrence patterns. The T cell repertoires of under 700 subjects were profiled by immunosequencing and related to cytomegalovirus serostatus. An early release covering just under 650 HLA-typed donors comprised about 320 gigabases of sequencing data and 85 million or so unique TCR sequences. Both class I and class II loci were covered by HLA typing, at four-digit resolution. An earlier analysis of around 580 of the donors used high-throughput TCR beta sequencing to judge whether each TCR beta V gene segment behaved as functional or pseudogenic. The study was designed to test whether signatures of past pathogen exposure could be identified by cataloging public T cell receptors. Every repertoire in the discovery cohort had been generated on one and the same sequencing platform. A later genetic analysis took genome-wide SNP genotypes for about 55% of the 666 donors and used that subset as a discovery cohort. Study-wide conclusions, independent of this receptor: A total of 164 TCR beta chains were listed by the study as associated with cytomegalovirus. Because HLA typing was missing for some donors at each locus, association tests included only the typed subset. When HLA alleles, especially DR and DQ, strongly co-occurred, TCR associations were difficult to assign to individual alleles. The classifier was reported to diagnose cytomegalovirus status with high specificity and sensitivity in both the original and validation cohorts. Across donors, most TCR sequences were observed very rarely, whereas some public TCRs were present in many individuals. In a later genetic analysis, a missense DCLRE1C variant was associated with V-gene and J-gene trimming of TCR beta chains, and the association was replicated in an independent cohort. According to a later analysis, parvovirus B19, influenza, CMV and Epstein-Barr virus appeared linked to several top co-occurrence clusters. Compared with equally common non-associated chains, HLA-associated TCR beta chains in a later analysis were more clonally expanded and had lower generation probabilities. The cohort was sequenced for TCR beta chains only, and without alpha or paired-chain data the features that could be detected were limited. About 17 rarely observed V segments, including chromosome 9 orphons, were excluded from the earlier analysis of some 590 of the donors because counts were too low. A further reported finding was that TCR beta sequences accurately predicted the HLA-A and HLA-B alleles for most subjects in the first cohort. A few of the identified cytomegalovirus-associated TCR beta chains were confirmed in vitro to be specific for cytomegalovirus antigens. It was suggested by the authors that the approach could potentially be generalized to other disease states and immunological phenotypes. Linkage disequilibrium might explain the correlated functional status among segregating V segments, but an unknown experimental factor could not be excluded. Some IMGT-functional V segments, including TRBV6-2 and TRBV6-3, could not be told apart with the 87-base-pair reads, so those segments were excluded. Compared with the roughly 720-donor mean, donors in an Asian-associated ancestry cluster had fewer N-insertions in productive TCRs, according to a later genetic analysis. In a later analysis, more than 15,000 TCR beta sequences were associated with specific HLA alleles at a false discovery rate of 0.05. Broadly in line with IMGT annotations, most TCR beta V segments showed up in productive rearrangements about 87% or about 30% of the time in an earlier analysis of approximately 600 of the donors. According to a later analysis, TCR association rates differed among HLA loci, with DRB1 alleles showing the most associated TCRs and HLA-C alleles showing the fewest. According to a later analysis, most CMV-associated TCR beta chains appeared to be HLA-restricted, and the HLA associations seemed to be driven largely by CMV exposure. The sequencing pipeline was judged likely to have produced a cluster of highly shared sequence variants as a technical artifact. For the cohort, immune exposure information was limited to CMV serostatus. Sequencing depth was assumed to be roughly uniform across donors in the presence/absence analyses, though that assumption may not hold.

For this clone: Its antigen specificity is not known. No base qualities exist here, and no much larger clone lies one base off it.

The cohort comprised 710 or so healthy bone marrow donors. At the time of sampling, all cohort members were nominally healthy, though unrecorded immune exposures were likely present. The donor was CMV seropositive and was included in the group of 250 to 350 seropositive cohort members. A peripheral blood sample was provided by each donor, and peripheral blood mononuclear cells were used for TCR beta sequencing. The Qiagen DNeasy Blood Extraction Kit was used to extract genomic DNA from the blood cell samples. The CDR3 numbers 14 residues from cysteine through phenylalanine. The sequence is cut down to CDR3 DNA, 42 bases in frame from base 1. Cut back by 6 bases and 0 bases, the V and J ends lie 9 bases apart. CDR1 LNHDA and CDR2 SQIVND were looked up in the germline V gene (reference sequence). Libraries were constructed by the immunoSEQ multiplex PCR assay. For the multiplex PCR, a mixture combining 60 forward primers for TCR Vbeta segments and 13 reverse primers for TCR Jbeta segments was used. Amplification of the CDR3 region of rearranged TCR beta genes was performed with a multiplex PCR assay on genomic DNA. On the Illumina HiSeq System, the amplified TCR beta libraries were sequenced as 87-base-pair reads. Regarding the original processing steps: A later analysis counted tens of millions of unique TCR beta chains across the roughly 700 repertoires, and some 11 million of these chains were shared by at least two donors. Raw reads were error-corrected and collapsed into unique sequences with a nearest-neighbor algorithm that merged closely related sequences to remove PCR and sequencing errors. To assign V, D and J gene segments, CDR3 sequences were aligned to IMGT reference sequences. For a sequence to be retained, at least a six-nucleotide match to both a V gene segment and a J gene segment was required. Rearrangements were classified as productive when the CDR3 lacked stop codons and remained in frame with V and J, and all other rearrangements were classified as non-productive. Following IMGT convention, CDR3 was defined as the stretch from the second conserved V-encoded cysteine to the conserved J-encoded phenylalanine. In an earlier analysis of around 640 of the donors, sequences lacking an unambiguous match to a single V gene segment were excluded. In an earlier analysis of 587 of the donors, V segments were called functional above 56.7% productive rearrangements and were called segregating when the between-donor standard deviation exceeded 5%. A statistical classification framework was built for diagnosing cytomegalovirus status from the catalog of TCR beta chain sequences. V and J gene assignment, in a later analysis, came from comparing TCR nucleotide sequences with IMGT/GENE-DB human TR gene sequences. In a later analysis, CDR3 sequences and most-parsimonious VDJ recombination scenarios were assigned using the TCRdist pipeline. In a later analysis, each TCR beta chain was defined by its CDR3 amino acid sequence together with its V-gene family, and reads lacking a unique V-gene family were excluded. To address suspected cross-contamination and a sequencing artifact, a later analysis removed 592 highly shared, low-generation-probability nucleotide sequences. In a later analysis, a clonal expansion index was calculated for each public chain from normalized within-repertoire ranks of inferred template counts. Generation probabilities in a later analysis came from a VDJ recombination model fitted to out-of-frame rearrangements, and those results were checked against IGoR. Hypergeometric tests were used in a later analysis to score TCR-TCR, TCR-HLA and TCR-CMV co-occurrence, with a repertoire-size bias correction applied to the TCR pairs. In a later analysis, false discovery rates were estimated by permuting HLA or CMV assignments 20 times. A later analysis grouped co-occurring TCRs with DBSCAN, adding TCRdist sequence similarity when clustering within HLA-allele-positive subsets. Repertoires with fewer than 30,000 or more than 120,000 public chains were left out of co-occurrence clustering, as were five repertoires with anomalous nucleotide sharing. This is the immuneACCESS table as TCRdb keeps it, with only in-frame sequences that have V and J called. A part of the clones is gone; compared with another copy, unresolved V genes explain less than half, and the rest is unexplained. Clone size and the V and J calls come from that table; the DNA yielded D and trimming. The sample has about 120,000 clones on record, around 74% of them singletons. 25% to 35% of the sample is taken by the ten largest.

The receptor comes from a man aged 60-69 years in good health and CMV-seropositive. The chain links TRBV19 with TRBJ1-3; no D segment can be confidently identified. The sequenced sample was PBMCs. The CDR3 in this case is CASSRPSSGNTIYF. The sequenced DNA: TGTGCCAGTAGCCGCCCCAGCTCTGGAAACACCATATATTTT.